A selection of T cell receptor beta chains follows, all from one sample in a study of T cells in localized non-small cell lung cancer. The protocol was immunoSEQ multiplex PCR, while the TCRdb copy is restricted to in-frame clones and leaves out a portion. The data show approximately 30,000 clones, roughly 90% seen once. Sample: peripheral blood mononuclear cells, taken before any cancer treatment. The receptors stem from a man aged 35-75 years with stage III lung adenocarcinoma. CDR3s include the opening cysteine and the closing phenylalanine or tryptophan. A clone size is listed for some rows: how often the clone was seen (once, few, many), or a class if it is expanded.

V,size,CDR3
TRBV6-5,NA,CASSYWQEGEKLFF
TRBV28,NA,CASSLGQGSYEQYF
TRBV5-1,NA,CASSTVAGGAVQLFF
TRBV4-1,NA,CASSQGVRGPGNQPQHF
TRBV6-5,NA,CASHSGGVYTEAFF
TRBV4-3,NA,CASSQDLGKPGNTIYF
TRBV28,NA,CASSRGTGGGNTIYF
TRBV5-8,NA,CASSLDVDRASSGANVLTF
TRBV5-6,NA,CASSFLQSQETQYF
TRBV7-3,NA,CASSQQGALVNEQFF
TRBV7-9,NA,CASSLLGGRSSYEQYF
TRBV6-1,once,CASSANDRGRETQYF
TRBV6-5,NA,CASSYGRQGNQPQHF